This passage covers 6 T cell receptor beta chains from one sample sequenced in a study of T cell repertoires in cytomegalovirus infection (dated by TCRdb to about 2019). No antigens are known for them. The treatment or condition label, as the study defines it: in vitro stimulation with specific CMV peptide epitopes to enrich CMV-specific T cells. This sample was sequenced with an Illumina HiSeq 1500. TCRdb passed the public sequencing reads through fastp at Q25 and MiXCR, retaining productive beta sequences. Rows are unified per CDR3 protein, each entry keeping the most common DNA and genes. The sample table shows 200,000 or so distinct CDR3 sequences, and around 40% are seen once. The ten largest clones capture 55% to 60% of the sample. Sequencing was performed on CD8+ T cells from cultured PBMCs, taken from culture after CMV antigen stimulation. Source of these receptors: a human donor in good health (CMV status not recorded). Some clones in this sample may be carry-over from other donors' samples.

This clonotype was found a few times. This sequence joins TRBV7-3 and TRBJ2-7; D is possibly TRBD2 (6 bases). CDR3 size: 16 residues. Germline lookup yields CDR1 SGHTA and CDR2 FQGTGA. The V end was cut by 2 bases, the J end by 0 bases, with 14 bases between. The CDR3 is CASSLDSGECSYEQYF. CDR3 DNA sequence: TGTGCCAGCAGCTTAGACTCGGGGGAGTGCTCCTACGAGCAGTACTTC.

This chain links TRBV29-1 with TRBJ2-7; a weak D match, TRBD1 (6 bases). Deletions cut 3 bases from V and 3 bases from J, with 12 bases between. The CDR3 is 13 residues long. The germline V gene encodes CDR1 SQVTM and CDR2 ANQGSEA. The CDR3 protein is CSVEGDTFYEQYF. The CDR3 DNA follows: TGCAGCGTTGAGGGGGACACGTTCTACGAGCAGTACTTC.

Turning to this clonotype: One end of the junction does not line up with germline, which may come from a read error. The chain uses TRBV12-3 or TRBV12-4 and TRBJ1-2; D is perhaps TRBD1 (5 bases). There are 15 residues in the CDR3. Written as DNA, the CDR3 is TGTGCCAGCAGCTTAGCCTCAGGGTCTCCCTATGGCTACACCTTC. Amino acids: CASSLASGSPYGYTF.

This clonotype turned up a few times. The chain links TRBV7-9 to TRBJ2-2; TRBD2 matches 7 bases. The CDR3 has 17 residues. Trimming cost V 5 bases and J 1 base; bases outside gene matches: 10. The germline V gene encodes CDR1 SEHNR and CDR2 FQNEAQ (reference sequence). As DNA, the CDR3 is TGTGCCAGCAGCCCTGTTGCTAGCGGAAAGAACACCGGGGAGCTGTTTTTT. Amino acids: CASSPVASGKNTGELFF.

This clonotype occurred a few times. The rearrangement uses TRBV6-6 and TRBJ1-1; the D gene is possibly TRBD1 (6 bases). Germline loops: CDR1 MNHNY, CDR2 SVGAGI (reference sequence). The CDR3 runs 15 residues. Deletions cut 2 bases from V and 6 bases from J, with 16 bases between. This CDR3 is CASSYGDTGGPEAFF. The DNA for the CDR3 is TGTGCCAGCAGTTACGGGGACACCGGGGGCCCTGAAGCTTTCTTT.

The genes are TRBV7-2 and TRBJ2-2, with TRBD1 matching over 8 bases. V shed 3 bases, J shed 1 base, and the junction held 10 bases outside the gene matches. The CDR3 totals 18 residues. Germline CDR1 SGHTA, CDR2 FQGNSA. CDR3 in DNA: TGTGCCAGCAGCTTTTCGCCGACAGGGGAATTGAACACCGGGGAGCTGTTTTTT. Its translation is CASSFSPTGELNTGELFF.